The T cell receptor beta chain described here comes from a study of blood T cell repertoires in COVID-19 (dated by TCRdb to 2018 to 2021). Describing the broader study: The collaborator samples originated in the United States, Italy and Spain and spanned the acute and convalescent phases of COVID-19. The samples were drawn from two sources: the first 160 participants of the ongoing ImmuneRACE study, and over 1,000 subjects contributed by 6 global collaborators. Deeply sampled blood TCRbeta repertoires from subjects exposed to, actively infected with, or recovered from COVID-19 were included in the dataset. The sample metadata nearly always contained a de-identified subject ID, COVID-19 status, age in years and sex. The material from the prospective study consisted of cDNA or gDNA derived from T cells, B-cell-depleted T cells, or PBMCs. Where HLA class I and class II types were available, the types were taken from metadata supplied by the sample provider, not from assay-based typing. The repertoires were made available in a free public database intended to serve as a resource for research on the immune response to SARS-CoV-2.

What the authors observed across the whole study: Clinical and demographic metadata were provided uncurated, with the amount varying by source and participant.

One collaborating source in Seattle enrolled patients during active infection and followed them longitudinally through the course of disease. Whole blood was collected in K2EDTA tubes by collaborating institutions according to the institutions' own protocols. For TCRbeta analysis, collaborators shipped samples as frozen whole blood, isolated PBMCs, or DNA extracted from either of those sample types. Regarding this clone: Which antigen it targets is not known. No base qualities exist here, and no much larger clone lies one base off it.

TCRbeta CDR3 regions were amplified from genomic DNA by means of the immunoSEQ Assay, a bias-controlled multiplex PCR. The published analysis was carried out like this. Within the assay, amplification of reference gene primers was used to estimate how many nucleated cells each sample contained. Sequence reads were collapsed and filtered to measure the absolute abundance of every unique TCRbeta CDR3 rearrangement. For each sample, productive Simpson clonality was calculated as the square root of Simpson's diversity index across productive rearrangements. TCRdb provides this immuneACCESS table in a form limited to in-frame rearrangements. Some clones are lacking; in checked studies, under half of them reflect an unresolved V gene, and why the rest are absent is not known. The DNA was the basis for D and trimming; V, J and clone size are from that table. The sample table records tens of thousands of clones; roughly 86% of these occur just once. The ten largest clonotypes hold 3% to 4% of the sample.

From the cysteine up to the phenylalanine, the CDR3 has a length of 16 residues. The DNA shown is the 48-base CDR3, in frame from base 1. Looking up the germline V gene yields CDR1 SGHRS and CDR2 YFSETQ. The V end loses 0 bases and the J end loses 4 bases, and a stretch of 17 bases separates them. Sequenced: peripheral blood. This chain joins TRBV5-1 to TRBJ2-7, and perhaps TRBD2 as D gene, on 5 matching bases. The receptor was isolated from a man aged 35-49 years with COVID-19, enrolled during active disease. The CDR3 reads CASSLDPGSSSYEQYF. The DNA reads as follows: TGCGCCAGCAGCTTGGATCCGGGGAGTTCTTCATACGAGCAGTACTTC. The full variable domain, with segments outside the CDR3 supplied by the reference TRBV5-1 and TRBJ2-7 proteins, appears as KAGVTQTPRYLIKTRGQQVTLSCSPISGHRSVSWYQQTPGQGLQFLFEYFSETQRNKGNFPGRFSGRQFSNSRSEMNVSTLELGDSALYLCASSLDPGSSSYEQYFGPGTRLTVT.